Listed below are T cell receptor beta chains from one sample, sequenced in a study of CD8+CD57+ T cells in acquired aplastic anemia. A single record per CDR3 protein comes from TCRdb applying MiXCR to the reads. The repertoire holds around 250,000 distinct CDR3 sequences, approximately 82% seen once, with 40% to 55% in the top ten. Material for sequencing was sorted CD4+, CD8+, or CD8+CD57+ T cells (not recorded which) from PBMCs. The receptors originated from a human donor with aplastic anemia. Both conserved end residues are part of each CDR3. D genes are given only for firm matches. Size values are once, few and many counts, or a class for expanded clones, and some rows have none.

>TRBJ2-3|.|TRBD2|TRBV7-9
TGTGCCTACAGCTTAGCGGGAGACCAAGATACGCAGTACTTT
CAYSLAGDQDTQYF
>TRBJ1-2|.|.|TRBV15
TGTGCCACCAGCACAGGGGACAAGGGCGAGGCCCATGGCTACACCTTC
CATSTGDKGEAHGYTF
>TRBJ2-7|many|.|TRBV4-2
TGTGCCAGCAGCCAATCCCGCTTTGGGTCTGGAGCGGACTACGAGCAGTACTTC
CASSQSRFGSGADYEQYF
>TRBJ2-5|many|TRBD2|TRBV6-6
TGTGCCAGCAGTCTGCCCGGACTAGCTCCTCGGGAGACCCAGTACTTC
CASSLPGLAPRETQYF
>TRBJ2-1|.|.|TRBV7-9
.
CASSQVATEQFFGQFF
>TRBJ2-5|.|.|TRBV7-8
TGTGCCACCAGCTGGGCGGGCAGCCCCGAGACCCAGTACTTC
CATSWAGSPETQYF
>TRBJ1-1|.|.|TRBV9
TGTGCCAGCAGCGGGGATGGGAGAGGTGGCTACACCTCTTTCTTT
CASSGDGRGGYTSFF
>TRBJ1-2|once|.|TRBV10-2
TGCGCCAGCAGTAACAGCGAATTCTATGGCTACACCTTC
CASSNSEFYGYTF
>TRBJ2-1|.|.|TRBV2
TGTGCCAGCGGGCACGCGGGCACCTATACTCAGTATTTTTTC
CASGHAGTYTQYFF
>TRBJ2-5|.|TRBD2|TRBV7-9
TGCGCCAGCAGCCCACAAAGGGGGACTAGCGGGGGCGGGACCCAGTACTTC
CASSPQRGTSGGGTQYF
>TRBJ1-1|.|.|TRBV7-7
TGTGCCAGCAGCGTAGTTACAGGCAACACTGAAGCTTTCTTT
CASSVVTGNTEAFF
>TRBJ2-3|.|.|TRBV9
TGTGCCAGCGGGGAAGGGGCAGCAGATACGCAGTTTTTT
CASGEGAADTQFF